Below are 25 T cell receptor beta chains sequenced from a single sample in a study of blood T cell repertoires in COVID-19 (dated by TCRdb to the early 2020s). The library relied on the immunoSEQ multiplex PCR assay. The table comes from immuneACCESS by way of TCRdb, which keeps in-frame sequences with V and J called. Part of the clones is missing from these tables; in studies checked, under half for an unresolved V gene and the rest for unknown reasons. Here the sample has roughly 260,000 clones; roughly 86% occur a single time. The leading ten clones occupy approximately 9.4% of the sample. The sample comprised peripheral blood. The receptors come from a man in his forties who had recovered from COVID-19.

This clone appeared once. DNA for the CDR3: TGTGCCAGCAGCCCCGGGGGGGCCAGAAAGTACTTC. Protein sequence: CASSPGGARKYF. V usage is TRBV7-9 and J usage is TRBJ2-5; 8 nucleotides match TRBD2. Germline CDR1 is SEHNR and CDR2 is FQNEAQ (reference sequence). The junction had 8 bases not matched to a gene; V was cut back by 5 bases and J by 12 bases. This CDR3 is 12 amino acids long.

This chain uses TRBV11-2 with TRBJ2-6; unclear D gene. Trimming shortened V by 1 base and J by 0 bases, and 10 bases separated the two germline ends. The CDR3 contains 17 residues. The V gene's germline CDR1 is SGHAT and CDR2 FQNNGV. In DNA, the CDR3 is TGTGCCAGCAGCTTAGCTGGCGGTGGCTCTGGGGCCAACGTCCTGACTTTC. As protein: CASSLAGGGSGANVLTF.

The CDR3: CASSIRTSGEYEQYF. CDR3 in DNA: TGTGCCAGTAGTATAAGAACTAGCGGGGAATACGAGCAGTACTTC. The V gene is TRBV19, the J gene TRBJ2-7; 10 bases match TRBD2. V dropped 2 bases and J dropped 4; count of bases not matched to a gene: 5. This CDR3 region has 15 residues. CDR1 is LNHDA, CDR2 SQIVND, per germline (reference sequence).

J is TRBJ1-2 and V is TRBV11-2; D call uncertain. CDR1 is SGHAT and CDR2 is FQNNGV in the germline V gene. V was clipped by 1 base and J by 0 bases, with 9 bases between them. The CDR3 runs to 15 residues. In DNA form, the CDR3 reads TGTGCCAGCAGCTTAGGACTCTACACTAACTATGGCTACACCTTC. It is translated as CASSLGLYTNYGYTF.

The chain combines TRBV7-9 with TRBJ1-1; D is possibly TRBD1 (5 bases). Trimming pared 1 base from V and 11 bases from J, leaving 8 bases between. The germline CDR1 and CDR2 sequences are SEHNR and FQNEAQ (reference sequence). This CDR3 region has 11 residues. The CDR3 DNA reads TGTGCCAGCAGCTTAGGGGGGGAGGCTTTCTTT. This sequence encodes CASSLGGEAFF. The full variable domain, its missing parts supplied by reference TRBV7-9 and TRBJ1-1, is DTGVSQNPRHKITKRGQNVTFRCDPISEHNRLYWYRQTLGQGPEFLTYFQNEAQLEKSRLLSDRFSAERPKGSFSTLEIQRTEQGDSAMYLCASSLGGEAFFGQGTRLTVV.

This chain connects TRBV25-1 to TRBJ2-3; a weak D match, TRBD2 (6 bases). V lost 4 bases and J lost 0, with 11 bases in between. In germline, CDR1 is MGHDK, CDR2 SYGVNS. This CDR3 is 15 amino acids long. The CDR3 protein is CASSGRGSSTDTQYF. The CDR3 DNA reads TGTGCCAGCAGTGGGAGGGGTTCTAGCACAGATACGCAGTATTTT.

J is TRBJ2-2 and V is TRBV5-4; 7 positions match TRBD2. This CDR3 has 19 residues. Looked up from germline, CDR1 is SGHNT and CDR2 is YYREEE (reference sequence). J lost 1 base, V lost 7 bases, and 19 bases had no gene match. CDR3 amino acids: CASLQAPEVLAENTGELFF. The CDR3 DNA reads as TGTGCCAGCCTACAAGCCCCCGAGGTGCTAGCGGAGAACACCGGGGAGCTGTTTTTT. Drawing the rest from reference TRBV5-4 and TRBJ2-2, the complete variable domain is ETGVTQSPTHLIKTRGQQVTLRCSSQSGHNTVSWYQQALGQGPQFIFQYYREEENGRGNFPPRFSGLQFPNYSSELNVNALELDDSALYLCASLQAPEVLAENTGELFFGEGSRLTVL.

This chain connects TRBV5-1 to TRBJ2-1, with TRBD2 identical over 8 bases. The junction had 11 bases not matched to a gene; V was cut back by 7 bases and J by 5 bases. The CDR3 is 15 amino acids. Germline CDR1 is SGHRS and CDR2 is YFSETQ. As DNA, the CDR3 is TGCGCCAGCCGGGGGAGCGGGAGTGAGGACAATGAGCAGTTCTTC. Translating gives CASRGSGSEDNEQFF.

The chain employs TRBV7-7 and TRBJ2-7; 8 bases fit TRBD2. The CDR3 has 14 residues. Germline values: CDR1 SSHAT, CDR2 FNYEAQ (reference sequence). J gave up 0 bases and V 5 bases, and 3 bases lay outside the gene matches. CDR3 loop: CASSPGGGSYEQYF. Here the CDR3 DNA reads TGTGCCAGCAGCCCCGGGGGGGGCTCCTACGAGCAGTACTTC.

The V gene is TRBV27, the J gene TRBJ2-1; 12 nucleotides align to TRBD2. CDR3 length: 17 amino acids. V was clipped by 7 bases and J by 6 bases; unmatched bases: 13. Germline V gives CDR1 MNHEY, CDR2 SMNVEV (reference sequence). In nucleotides, the CDR3 is TGTGCCAGCACGAATGGGATAGGGACTAGCGGGTTCAATGAGCAGTTCTTC. It translates to CASTNGIGTSGFNEQFF.

The chain has TRBV9 and TRBJ1-1; D perhaps matches TRBD1 (5 bases). Deletions cut 3 bases from V and 7 bases from J, with 19 bases between. The CDR3 is 15 amino acids. The germline V gene has CDR1 SGDLS and CDR2 YYNGEE. CDR3 coding DNA: TGTGCCAGCAGCGCGGAAACAGGATTGTCAGGTGAAGCTTTCTTT. Translating gives CASSAETGLSGEAFF. Variable domain in full (rest from reference TRBV9 and TRBJ1-1): DSGVTQTPKHLITATGQRVTLRCSPRSGDLSVYWYQQSLDQGLQFLIQYYNGEERAKGNILERFSAQQFPDLHSELNLSSLELGDSALYFCASSAETGLSGEAFFGQGTRLTVV.

The chain uses TRBV19 and TRBJ2-7; D might be TRBD1 (5 bases). V lost 6 bases, J lost 2 bases, and 17 bases lay in between. This CDR3 is 15 amino acids long. Per the germline V gene, CDR1 is LNHDA and CDR2 is SQIVND (reference sequence). This CDR3 is CASRAAGAGTYEQYF. As DNA, the CDR3 is TGTGCCAGTAGAGCCGCTGGCGCAGGGACCTACGAGCAGTACTTC.

This chain connects TRBV19 to TRBJ2-3; 9 nucleotides agree with TRBD2. There are 14 residues in the CDR3. Trimming took 8 bases from V and 1 from J; bases not matched to a gene: 4. Germline CDR1 reads LNHDA; CDR2 reads SQIVND (reference sequence). Written as DNA, the CDR3 is TGTGCCAGTCGGGTAGCGGGAGGCACAGATACGCAGTATTTT. Protein sequence: CASRVAGGTDTQYF.

This chain links TRBV5-1 with TRBJ2-4; D is possibly TRBD2 (6 bases). The CDR3 loop spans 13 amino acids. CDR1 SGHRS and CDR2 YFSETQ come from the germline V gene. The V end lost 4 bases, the J end lost 6 bases, and 11 bases lay between the germline ends. The CDR3 reads CASSGGLSNIQYF. The CDR3 region has the DNA TGCGCCAGCAGCGGGGGACTTTCAAACATTCAGTACTTC.

A single count supports this clone. The V gene is TRBV27, the J gene TRBJ2-7, with a possible D match to TRBD1 (5 bases). The CDR3 runs 16 residues. Trimming took 3 bases from V and 0 from J, leaving 15 bases between them. Per the germline V gene, CDR1 is MNHEY and CDR2 is SMNVEV (reference sequence). Here the CDR3 reads CASSLLGPTRSYEQYF. CDR3 sequence (DNA): TGTGCCAGCAGTTTGTTGGGGCCCACCCGCTCCTACGAGCAGTACTTC.

This clone was seen once. The chain carries TRBV9 and TRBJ2-7, with TRBD2 matching 13 bases. CDR1 is SGDLS and CDR2 is YYNGEE in the germline V gene. Unmatched junction bases numbered 12, after V lost 0 bases and J lost 6 bases. This CDR3 has 18 amino acids. CDR3 residues: CASSVEDMVGLAGREQYF. The CDR3 coding sequence is TGTGCCAGCAGCGTAGAAGATATGGTGGGACTAGCGGGACGCGAGCAGTACTTC.

The V call is TRBV24-1, the J call TRBJ2-1; the match to TRBD2 covers 12 bases. The CDR3 runs 15 residues. J gave up 7 bases and V 3 bases, and 3 bases lay outside the gene matches. Germline assignment: CDR1 KGHDR and CDR2 SFDVKD. The CDR3 DNA reads as TGTGCCACCAGTGATGAGACTAGCGGGAGTAATGAGCAGTTCTTC. It specifies CATSDETSGSNEQFF.

This chain connects TRBV4-3 to TRBJ2-5; 8 bases map to TRBD2. J lost 2 bases, V lost 1 base, and 9 bases had no gene match. The CDR3 is made up of 17 amino acids. Per germline, CDR1 LGHNA and CDR2 YSLEER. CDR3 DNA: TGCGCCAGCAGCCAAGGGGGGGTAGCGGGGATTCAAGAGACCCAGTACTTC. This gives the protein CASSQGGVAGIQETQYF.

This sequence joins TRBV19 and TRBJ2-7; no definite D call. CDR3 length equals 14 residues. Germline V gene lookup returns CDR1 LNHDA and CDR2 SQIVND (reference sequence). Trimming stripped 9 bases from V and 3 bases from J, with 18 bases between. The CDR3 is CASARSSVIYEQYF. In DNA form, the CDR3 reads TGTGCCAGCGCGAGGAGTTCGGTTATCTACGAGCAGTACTTC.

The CDR3 DNA sequence: TGTGCCAGCAGCGTAGGCCGGGGGTCCTACGAGCAGTACTTC. Amino acids: CASSVGRGSYEQYF. The chain couples TRBV9 to TRBJ2-7, with D possibly matching TRBD2 (6 bases). Germline V CDR1 and CDR2: SGDLS, YYNGEE. CDR3 length: 14 amino acids. Deletions cut 0 bases from V and 1 base from J, with 8 bases between.

This chain links TRBV7-9 with TRBJ1-1; 7 positions match TRBD1. With 0 bases clipped from V and 2 bases from J, the junction kept 6 bases outside the gene matches. This CDR3 is 16 amino acids long. Per germline, CDR1 SEHNR and CDR2 FQNEAQ (reference sequence). Here the CDR3 reads CASSLATTGTNTEAFF. In DNA form, the CDR3 reads TGTGCCAGCAGCTTAGCTACGACAGGGACTAACACTGAAGCTTTCTTT.

This clone was found once. V and J are TRBV10-3 and TRBJ2-1, with TRBD2 identical over 10 bases. From germline, CDR1 is ENHRY and CDR2 SYGVKD. V gave up 3 bases and J gave up 5 bases; unmatched junction bases: 4. This CDR3 spans 15 amino acids. CDR3 protein: CAISELAGLNNEQFF. In DNA form, the CDR3 reads TGTGCCATCAGTGAACTAGCGGGGCTTAACAATGAGCAGTTCTTC.

V and J are TRBV5-1 and TRBJ2-3, with D perhaps TRBD1 (5 bases). The ends were cut back, 0 bases at V and 2 bases at J, with 10 bases in the middle. CDR3 size: 15 residues. Germline values: CDR1 SGHRS, CDR2 YFSETQ. CDR3 nucleotide sequence: TGCGCCAGCAGCTTGGAGGGGCAGATCACAGATACGCAGTATTTT. This gives the protein CASSLEGQITDTQYF.

CDR3 DNA: TGCAGCGTCAACCCGGACAGGGACACCGGGGAGCTGTTTTTT. This sequence encodes CSVNPDRDTGELFF. V is TRBV29-1 and J is TRBJ2-2, with 8 bases that match TRBD1. Looked up from germline, CDR1 is SQVTM and CDR2 is ANQGSEA. V lost 6 bases and J lost 3; bases outside the gene matches: 6. The CDR3 runs 14 residues.

V is TRBV5-1 and J is TRBJ1-1; D call uncertain. The CDR3 has 13 residues. Trimming pared 0 bases from V and 0 bases from J, leaving 3 bases between. Germline V CDR1 and CDR2: SGHRS, YFSETQ. CDR3 in DNA: TGCGCCAGCAGCTTGGTTATGAACACTGAAGCTTTCTTT. Translated: CASSLVMNTEAFF.